This passage covers 13 T cell receptor beta chains from one sample sequenced in a study of blood T cell repertoires in COVID-19. Only in-frame clones appear in the TCRdb table, and some are missing; sequencing was by immunoSEQ multiplex PCR. The sample lists around 240,000 clones, roughly 79% seen once, with 1.5% to 2% in the top ten. Sequenced sample: peripheral blood. The source is a woman older than 75 with acute or convalescent COVID-19.

This clone has only one observation. V is TRBV7-2 and J is TRBJ2-7; weak D call: TRBD2 (6 bases). V was shortened by 2 bases and J by 3 bases, with 14 bases between the two germline ends. The CDR3 spans 15 residues. CDR1 SGHTA and CDR2 FQGNSA come from the germline V gene. The CDR3 spells CASSLFTGLNYEQYF. The DNA of the CDR3 is TGTGCCAGCAGCTTATTTACGGGACTGAACTACGAGCAGTACTTC.

The genes are TRBV11-1 and TRBJ2-5; D remains unclear. V shed 4 bases and J shed 1 base, with 10 bases lying between them. The germline gives CDR1 SGHAT, CDR2 FQDESV (reference sequence). This CDR3 is built from 14 residues. CDR3 region: CASSSQYSQETQYF. The CDR3 nucleotides are TGTGCCAGCAGCTCCCAATACTCCCAAGAGACCCAGTACTTC.

This clone came up once. The chain joins TRBV18 to TRBJ1-2; TRBD1 matches 8 bases. In germline, CDR1 is KGHSH, CDR2 LQKENI. After removal of 5 bases from V and 2 bases from J, the junction contained 7 bases not matched to a gene. This CDR3 is built from 15 residues. The CDR3 DNA follows: TGTGCCAGCTCATCAGGGACAGGATCCAACTATGGCTACACCTTC. It encodes CASSSGTGSNYGYTF.

The genes are TRBV28 and TRBJ1-2, with unresolved D. Germline assignment: CDR1 MDHEN and CDR2 SYDVKM. This CDR3 region has 16 residues. V was clipped by 5 bases and J by 1 base, with 17 bases between them. CDR3 sequence: CASSVFSSMVNYGYTF. CDR3 sequence (DNA): TGTGCCAGCAGTGTATTTTCGAGCATGGTTAACTATGGCTACACCTTC.

J is TRBJ2-1 and V is TRBV11-1; 8 bases are shared with TRBD2. CDR3 length: 16 residues. With 5 bases clipped from V and 5 bases from J, the junction kept 11 bases outside the gene matches. Germline CDR1 reads SGHAT; CDR2 reads FQDESV (reference sequence). The CDR3 protein is CASSHRLAQRNNEQFF. CDR3 DNA: TGTGCCAGCAGCCATAGACTAGCGCAACGCAACAATGAGCAGTTCTTC.

As regards this clone: Other DNA sequences from this sample encode an identical CDR3 as well. This rearrangement joins TRBV7-2 to TRBJ2-2; weak D call: TRBD2 (6 bases). The V end lost 0 bases, the J end lost 5 bases, and 7 bases lay between the germline ends. This CDR3 has 14 amino acids. Germline lookup yields CDR1 SGHTA and CDR2 FQGNSA. The CDR3 sequence is CASSLARGTGELFF. The CDR3 DNA reads as TGTGCCAGCAGCTTAGCTCGGGGGACCGGGGAGCTGTTTTTT. Based on the CDR3 plus reference TRBV7-2 and TRBJ2-2, the full variable domain is GAGVSQSPSNKVTEKGKDVELRCDPISGHTALYWYRQSLGQGLEFLIYFQGNSAPDKSGLPSDRFSAERTGGSVSTLTIQRTQQEDSAVYLCASSLARGTGELFFGEGSRLTVL.

This clone came up once. The chain carries TRBV2 and TRBJ2-7, with D tentatively TRBD1 (6 bases). Trimming pared 3 bases from V and 5 bases from J, leaving 20 bases between. Germline V gives CDR1 SNHLY, CDR2 FYNNEI. The CDR3 is 16 amino acids. The CDR3 protein is CASSDSGAWPGDEQYF. The DNA of the CDR3 is TGTGCCAGCAGTGACTCTGGGGCCTGGCCAGGGGACGAGCAGTACTTC.

The V call is TRBV6-2 or TRBV6-3, the J call TRBJ1-2, with D unclear. The length of the CDR3 is 16 residues. The V end was cut by 3 bases, the J end by 2 bases, with 16 bases between. The germline V gene encodes CDR1 MNHEY and CDR2 SVGEGT. As DNA, the CDR3 is TGTGCCAGCAGTTATTCCTCGACACTGCCAAACTATGGCTACACCTTC. Translating it yields CASSYSSTLPNYGYTF.

The CDR3 spells CASSLVAGAFETQYF. DNA for the CDR3: TGTGCCAGCAGCTTAGTCGCGGGGGCCTTTGAGACCCAGTACTTC. The chain is built from TRBV7-2 and TRBJ2-5, with D perhaps TRBD2 (7 bases). V lost 1 base and J lost 5, with 14 bases in between. The CDR3 covers 15 residues. Germline CDR1 reads SGHTA; CDR2 reads FQGNSA.

This chain uses TRBV5-8 with TRBJ2-5, with D unresolved. Trimming cost V 0 bases and J 4 bases, with 7 bases left between them. Germline values: CDR1 SGHTS, CDR2 YDEGEE. This CDR3 is built from 13 residues. In DNA form, the CDR3 reads TGTGCCAGCAGCTTGGGACTCGGAGAGACCCAGTACTTC. Translated, it gives CASSLGLGETQYF.

The sample holds a few counts of this clone. This sequence joins TRBV14 and TRBJ1-1; maybe TRBD1 (6 bases). The CDR3 consists of 14 residues. Looked up from germline, CDR1 is SGHDN and CDR2 is FVKESK. Trimming took 3 bases from V and 4 from J, leaving 12 bases between them. CDR3 protein: CASSQQTGPTEAFF. The CDR3 DNA follows: TGTGCCAGCAGCCAGCAAACAGGGCCCACTGAAGCTTTCTTT.

The chain couples TRBV7-2 to TRBJ2-1; 11 nucleotides line up with TRBD2. The CDR3 sequence is 16 residues long. Trimming removed 4 bases from V and 12 bases from J; junction bases left unmatched: 14. CDR1 is SGHTA, CDR2 FQGNSA, per germline. CDR3 DNA: TGTGCCAGCAGCTCGAGAGGCACTAGCGGGAGAAGTTCGCAGTTCTTC. This encodes CASSSRGTSGRSSQFF.

The chain employs TRBV18 and TRBJ2-3, with 8 positions matching TRBD1. This CDR3 has 16 amino acids. V shed 3 bases and J 5 bases; nucleotides not matched to a gene: 10. CDR1 and CDR2 (germline): KGHSH, LQKENI. The CDR3 DNA is TGTGCCAGCTCACCGACTGGACAGGGTTGGGGAGATACGCAGTATTTT. It yields the protein CASSPTGQGWGDTQYF. The full variable domain, with the rest looked up from reference TRBV18 and TRBJ2-3, is NAGVMQNPRHLVRRRGQEARLRCSPMKGHSHVYWYRQLPEEGLKFMVYLQKENIIDESGMPKERFSAEFPKEGPSILRIQQVVRGDSAAYFCASSPTGQGWGDTQYFGPGTRLTVL.